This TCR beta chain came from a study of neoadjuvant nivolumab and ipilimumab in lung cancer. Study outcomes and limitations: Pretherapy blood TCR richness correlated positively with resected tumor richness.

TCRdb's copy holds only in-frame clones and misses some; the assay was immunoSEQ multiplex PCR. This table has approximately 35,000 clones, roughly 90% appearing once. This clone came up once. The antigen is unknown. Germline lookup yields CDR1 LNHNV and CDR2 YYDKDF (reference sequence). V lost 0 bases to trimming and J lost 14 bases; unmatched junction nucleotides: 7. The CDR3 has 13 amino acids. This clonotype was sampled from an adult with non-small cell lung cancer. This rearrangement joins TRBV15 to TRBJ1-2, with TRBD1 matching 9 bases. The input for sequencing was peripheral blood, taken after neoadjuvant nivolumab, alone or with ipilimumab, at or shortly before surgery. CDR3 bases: TGTGCCACCAGCAGAGATCGTGGGGACAGGGTTACCTTC. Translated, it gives CATSRDRGDRVTF. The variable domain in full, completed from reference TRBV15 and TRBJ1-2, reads DAMVIQNPRYQVTQFGKPVTLSCSQTLNHNVMYWYQQKSSQAPKLLFHYYDKDFNNEADTPDNFQSRRPNTSFCFLDIRSPGLGDTAMYLCATSRDRGDRVTFGSGTRLTVV.